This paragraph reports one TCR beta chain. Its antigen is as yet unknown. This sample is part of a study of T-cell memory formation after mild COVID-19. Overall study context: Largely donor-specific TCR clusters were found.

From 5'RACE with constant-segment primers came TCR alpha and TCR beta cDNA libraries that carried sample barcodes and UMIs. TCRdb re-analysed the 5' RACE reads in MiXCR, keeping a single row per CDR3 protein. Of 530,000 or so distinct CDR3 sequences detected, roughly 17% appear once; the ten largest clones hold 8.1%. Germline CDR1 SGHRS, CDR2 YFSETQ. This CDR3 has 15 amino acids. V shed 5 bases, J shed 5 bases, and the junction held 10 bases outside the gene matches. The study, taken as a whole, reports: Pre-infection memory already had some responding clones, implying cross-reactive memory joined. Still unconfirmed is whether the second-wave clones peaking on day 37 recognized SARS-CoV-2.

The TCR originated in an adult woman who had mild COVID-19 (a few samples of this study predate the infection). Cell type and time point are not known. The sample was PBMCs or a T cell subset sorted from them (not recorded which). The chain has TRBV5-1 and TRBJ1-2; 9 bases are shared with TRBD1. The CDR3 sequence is CASSRTGTGLYGYTF. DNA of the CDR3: TGCGCCAGCAGTCGGACCGGGACAGGGCTTTATGGCTACACCTTC.